A selection of T cell receptor beta chains follows, all from one sample in a study of breast tumors, draining lymph nodes, adjacent tissues. TCRdb processed the multiplex PCR reads anew with MiXCR; each CDR3 protein has one entry. The repertoire includes roughly 100,000 distinct CDR3 sequences, less than 40% of them detected once, and under 6% sits in the top ten. Specimen: axillary lymph node tissue. The receptors shown here come from a female donor with breast cancer. Some clones in this sample may be carry-over from other donors' samples. CDR3s leave out the opening cysteine and the closing phenylalanine or tryptophan. The D gene is left open where the match is weak.

d_call v_call cdr3_aa
. TRBV7-3 ASSLNGGRWSPLH
. TRBV9 ASSNLPYRSYNEQF
. TRBV20-1 SAYDRSSYEQY
. TRBV19 ASSIDTFRGRIAEAF
. TRBV9 ASSVATTRGENIQY
. TRBV5-8 ASSLGGATYNEQF
. TRBV20-1 SARPGRGFGEQY
TRBD2 TRBV7-9 ASTPGKISGGTDTQY
. TRBV6-6 ASSHRKTESSYNEQF
. TRBV19 ASSIEGGPNEKLF
TRBD2 TRBV7-2 ASSWGGETQC
. TRBV2 ASSVGTGNSPLH
. TRBV10-3 AISNDRSNQPQH
TRBD1 TRBV6-2/TRBV6-3 ASSLRGHSQPQH
. TRBV7-3 ASSQGLVGTPDTQY
. TRBV19 ASSLTESSAYGYT
TRBD2 TRBV10-3 AISEPGGSGVNEQY
. TRBV6-6 ASSYDQVGSYEQY
. TRBV9 ASSVAQDRNSPLH
. TRBV20-1 SAPGTVYGYT
. TRBV6-4 ASSDSERSHEQF
. TRBV11-3 ASPAEGTGELF
TRBD2 TRBV2 AGRLAAGYNEQF
TRBD2 TRBV9 ASSVEGLAGLELF
TRBD1 TRBV28 ASRLGQGRYNYGYT
. TRBV5-1 ASSYNSGNTIY
TRBD2 TRBV19 ASSPTGGGETQH
TRBD2 TRBV6-5 ASSYTAGVRKDTQY
. TRBV15 ATSSIGDSRLKDTQY
. TRBV4-1 ASSFTESNTGELF
TRBD1 TRBV7-8 AGSPSWGTGLTDTQY
TRBD2 TRBV20-1 SASLLAGVTQY
TRBD2 TRBV4-1 ASSQDSGSSYEQY
. TRBV19 AGRITDSSYNSPLH